This T cell receptor (beta chain) comes out of a study of molecular identifiers for immune sequencing clone quantification. The authors sorted naive CD8 T cells as CD8+CD4-CCR7+CD45RA+. Unmatched junction bases numbered 11, after V lost 3 bases and J lost 7 bases. The CDR3 extends over 15 amino acids. Germline V lookup: CDR1 KGHSH, CDR2 LQKENI. A single record per CDR3 protein comes from TCRdb applying MiXCR to the PCR reads. The table shows 250,000 to 400,000 distinct CDR3 sequences, with over 20% occurring only once. Worth noting for this clonotype: Its antigen is still unknown.

Whole-study results and caveats: Sizes of highly expanded clones could be underestimated through identical TCRs sharing a barcode. Clonotypes surpassing 20 RNA copies contained over 99% of effector molecules, versus under 1% in naive cells.

The chain couples TRBV18 to TRBJ2-7; 8 bases align to TRBD2. The sample consisted of naive CD8+ T cells from blood, with Jurkat cell RNA spiked in. Subset indicated: FACS-sorted CD8+CD4-CCR7+CD45RA+ naive T cells. This TCR was sampled from a human donor in good health. Some libraries in this study had Jurkat cell RNA spiked in. CDR3 protein: CASSPDSGKGLEQYF. CDR3 DNA: TGTGCCAGCTCACCTGATAGCGGGAAGGGGCTGGAGCAGTACTTC.